In this sample, the clone carrying this TCR beta chain turned up many times. Its target is not known. The entry originates in a study of T cells in Graves' hyperthyroidism and ophthalmopathy. The TCR beta CDR3 regions underwent amplification using RNA transcripts as the source. When the TCR CDR3 underwent first-round RT-PCR, the HTBI primer set was used. TCRdb independently ran MiXCR on the multiplex PCR reads; one entry per CDR3 protein. The sample has about 700,000 distinct CDR3 sequences; about 45% are singletons. Study-level findings and limits: Also found in blood were most expanded thyroid clonotypes above 0.001.

The origin of this receptor is an adult man with Graves' disease, either hyperthyroidism or ophthalmopathy (not recorded which). Sequencing was performed on peripheral blood or thyroid tissue (not recorded which).

The CDR3 spells CASSPEGGANEKLFF. Written as DNA, the CDR3 is TGTGCCAGCAGCCCGGAGGGGGGTGCTAATGAAAAACTGTTTTTT. The J gene is TRBJ1-4, the V gene TRBV7-8; the D gene is possibly TRBD1 (6 bases). The germline gives CDR1 SGHVS, CDR2 FQNEAQ. This CDR3 contains 15 residues. V was trimmed by 5 bases and J by 3 bases, leaving 13 bases between them. Drawing the rest from reference TRBV7-8 and TRBJ1-4, the complete variable domain is GAGVSQSPRYKVAKRGQDVALRCDPISGHVSLFWYQQALGQGPEFLTYFQNEAQLDKSGLPSDRFFAERPEGSVSTLKIQRTQQEDSAVYLCASSPEGGANEKLFFGSGTQLSVL.